The rows below give T cell receptor beta chains drawn from one sample of a study of CD4 and CD8 cells across lung adenocarcinoma regions. TCRdb re-derived calls from the PCR reads in MiXCR, one entry per CDR3 protein. The sample has 5,700 or so distinct CDR3 sequences, 55% to 65% seen once. Sequencing was carried out using CD4+ T cells from the center of a lung tumor. The receptors come from a female donor with lung adenocarcinoma. The CD4 and CD8 labels of this study may be unreliable. The CDR3 runs from the conserved cysteine through the conserved F or W. Each record gives: J gene, clone size, V gene, D gene, CDR3 protein, CDR3 DNA. The D gene is left open where the match is weak. Rows may omit the clone size; those that give it use once, few, many or a size class.

TRBJ2-5,.,TRBV11-2,.,CASSSRPGEETQYF,TGTGCCAGCAGCTCCCGGCCAGGGGAAGAGACCCAGTACTTC
TRBJ2-3,.,TRBV6-1,.,CASTGTGAKRTQYF,TGTGCCAGCACGGGGACGGGAGCCAAAAGGACGCAGTACTTT
TRBJ2-1,medium-sized,TRBV27,.,CASSLAGLLNEQFF,TGTGCCAGCAGTTTAGCCGGCCTTCTTAATGAGCAGTTCTTC
TRBJ1-2,.,TRBV3-1,TRBD1,CASSQVPGGRYGYTF,TGTGCCAGCAGCCAAGTCCCAGGGGGCAGGTATGGCTACACCTTC
TRBJ2-3,.,TRBV12-5,.,CASGFGGTDTQYF,TGTGCTAGTGGTTTTGGGGGGACAGATACGCAGTATTTT
TRBJ2-7,.,TRBV6-5,.,CASSYSTHQGHEQYF,TGTGCCAGCAGTTACTCGACCCACCAGGGGCACGAGCAGTACTTC
TRBJ2-3,once,TRBV6-1,.,CARGMGGGGTETQYF,TGTGCCAGGGGGATGGGGGGGGGCGGCACAGAGACGCAGTATTTC
TRBJ1-3,.,TRBV6-5,.,CASSYGFSSGNTIYF,TGTGCCAGCAGTTACGGGTTCTCCTCTGGAAACACCATATATTTT
TRBJ2-1,.,TRBV7-2,.,CASSLALGRSSYNEQFF,TGTGCCAGCAGCTTAGCGCTGGGCCGAAGCTCCTACAATGAGCAGTTCTTC
TRBJ2-5,.,TRBV6-1,TRBD2,CASSEGGRAHFILFF,TGTGCCAGCAGTGAAGGCGGGAGGGCCCACTTTATCTTGTTCTTC
TRBJ1-1,.,TRBV7-2,.,CATHKIGAQRNTEAFF,TGTGCCACCCATAAAATAGGGGCGCAGAGGAACACTGAAGCTTTCTTT
TRBJ2-5,.,TRBV6-5,.,CASSLARGGVETQYF,TGTGCCAGCAGTTTAGCGAGGGGGGGAGTAGAGACCCAGTACTTC
TRBJ2-1,few,TRBV6-1,TRBD2,CASNRFLAGQTNEQFF,TGTGCCAGCAACCGATTCCTAGCGGGCCAGACAAATGAGCAGTTCTTC
TRBJ2-5,few,TRBV5-6,.,CASSFLGGAQETQYF,TGTGCCAGCAGCTTCCTGGGGGGAGCCCAAGAGACCCAGTACTTC
TRBJ2-7,.,TRBV6-5,TRBD1,CASSYMDRGENYEQYF,TGTGCCAGCAGTTACATGGACAGGGGGGAAAACTACGAGCAGTACTTC
TRBJ2-7,.,TRBV6-1,.,CASSEGRYEQYF,TGTGCCAGCAGTGAAGGACGTTACGAGCAGTACTTC
TRBJ2-1,few,TRBV6-5,TRBD2,CASSYASGLLDEQFF,TGTGCCAGCAGTTACGCTAGCGGCCTCCTCGATGAGCAGTTCTTC
TRBJ2-1,medium-sized,TRBV6-5,.,CASSSGGFPNEQFF,TGTGCCAGCAGTTCAGGGGGGTTTCCCAATGAGCAGTTCTTC
TRBJ2-1,.,TRBV6-1,.,CASSEVGVSKNEQFF,TGTGCCAGCAGTGAAGTGGGTGTGAGCAAAAATGAGCAGTTTTTT
TRBJ2-1,.,TRBV10-3,.,CAISEPLREYNEQFF,TGTGCCATCAGTGAACCCCTTCGTGAGTACAATGAGCAGTTCTTC
TRBJ2-1,.,TRBV5-8,.,CASSPGVGEQFF,TGTGCCAGCAGCCCAGGGGTGGGTGAGCAGTTCTTC
TRBJ2-1,few,TRBV11-1,TRBD2,CASSFPGLAGGHNEQFF,TGTGCCAGCAGCTTTCCGGGACTAGCGGGGGGTCACAATGAGCAGTTCTTC
TRBJ2-1,.,TRBV6-1,TRBD2,CASSQGLAGASYNEQFF,TGTGCCAGCAGTCAGGGACTAGCGGGAGCATCCTACAATGAGCAGTTCTTC
TRBJ2-5,few,TRBV6-1,.,CASSENRAQQETQYF,TGTGCCAGCAGTGAGAACAGGGCCCAACAAGAGACCCAGTACTTC
TRBJ2-1,.,TRBV7-3,TRBD1,CASSNSFQGAYNEQFF,TGTGCCAGCAGCAATTCCTTCCAGGGGGCATACAATGAGCAGTTCTTC
TRBJ2-1,.,TRBV6-5,.,CASSYSSSGWGNEQFF,TGTGCCAGCAGTTACTCCAGTTCAGGGTGGGGCAATGAGCAGTTCTTC
TRBJ2-1,few,TRBV6-1,TRBD2,CASRKGLEGYNEQFF,TGTGCCAGCAGGAAGGGACTAGAGGGGTACAATGAGCAGTTCTTC
TRBJ2-1,few,TRBV6-1,.,CASSEGWGVSYNEQFF,TGTGCCAGCAGTGAGGGGTGGGGCGTATCCTACAATGAGCAGTTCTTC
TRBJ2-3,.,TRBV7-2,.,CASSPEGGDTQYF,TGTGCCAGCAGCCCTGAGGGGGGAGATACGCAGTATTTT
TRBJ2-2,.,TRBV6-1,TRBD1,CASRGGQGYTGELFF,TGTGCCAGCAGGGGGGGACAGGGCTACACCGGGGAGCTGTTTTTT
TRBJ2-7,once,TRBV6-5,.,CASSYTSQLSASYEQYF,TGTGCCAGCAGTTACACTAGCCAACTATCCGCATCCTACGAGCAGTACTTC
TRBJ2-7,few,TRBV6-1,TRBD2,CASSDGLADYEQYF,TGTGCCAGCAGTGACGGACTAGCGGACTACGAGCAGTACTTC
TRBJ2-2,.,TRBV6-1,TRBD2,CASRPLAGFGCASYGELFF,TGTGCCAGCAGACCACTAGCGGGATTTGGCTGTGCGAGCTACGGGGAGCTGTTTTTC
TRBJ2-1,.,TRBV27,TRBD2,CASSLRLAGINEQFF,TGTGCCAGCAGTTTAAGACTAGCGGGAATCAATGAGCAGTTCTTC
TRBJ2-3,.,TRBV7-3,TRBD1,CASSPDRAHTDTQYF,TGTGCCAGCAGCCCCGACAGGGCTCACACAGATACGCAGTATTTT
TRBJ2-5,.,TRBV6-1,.,CASGDPGGRDQETQYF,TGTGCCAGCGGGGATCCGGGGGGCCGAGACCAAGAGACCCAGTACTTC
TRBJ2-1,.,TRBV7-2,TRBD2,CASSLGSGDTKEQFF,TGTGCCAGCAGCTTAGGTAGCGGGGACACCAAGGAGCAGTTCTTT
TRBJ2-3,.,TRBV10-3,TRBD2,CAGRANEQFF,TGTGCCGGGAGGGCAAATGAGCAGTTTTTC
TRBJ2-7,.,TRBV6-1,TRBD2,CASSVGLVSYEQYF,TGTGCCAGCAGTGTGGGACTAGTATCCTACGAGCAGTACTTC
TRBJ2-3,.,TRBV7-6,.,CASSLESGTDTQYF,TGTGCCAGCAGCTTAGAGTCAGGCACAGATACGCAGTATTTT
TRBJ2-7,.,TRBV10-3,.,CATKKGPGRYEQYF,TGTGCCACCAAAAAGGGACCGGGACGCTACGAGCAGTACTTC
TRBJ1-2,.,TRBV6-1,.,CASSERDGGLNYGYTF,TGTGCCAGCAGTGAAAGGGACGGGGGACTGAACTATGGCTACACCTTC
TRBJ2-1,.,TRBV11-2,.,CASGCGNNGEQFF,TGTGCCAGCGGCTGTGGCAACAACGGGGAGCAGTTCTTT
TRBJ1-1,.,TRBV6-5,.,CASSWVSGEAFF,TGTGCCAGCAGTTGGGTTTCGGGTGAAGCTTTCTTT
TRBJ2-5,.,TRBV10-3,.,CATQAYQETQYF,TGTGCCACCCAGGCCTACCAAGAGACCCAGTACTTC
TRBJ2-1,.,TRBV6-5,.,CASSYDLYNEQFF,TGTGCCAGCAGTTACGACCTTTACAATGAGCAGTTCTTC
TRBJ2-3,.,TRBV6-1,TRBD2,CASYKWTSGTDTQYF,TGTGCCAGCTACAAGTGGACTAGCGGCACAGATACGCAGTATTTT
TRBJ2-2,.,TRBV6-1,.,CASSEQGGSWGELFF,TGTGCCAGCAGTGAACAAGGAGGGTCGTGGGGGGAGCTGTTTTTT
TRBJ1-3,few,TRBV10-3,TRBD1,CAITDRAKGDTIYF,TGTGCCATCACGGACAGGGCAAAAGGGGACACCATATATTTT
TRBJ2-2,few,TRBV6-4,.,CASSEAGSTGELFF,TGTGCCAGCAGTGAGGCGGGAAGCACCGGGGAGCTGTTTTTT
TRBJ2-5,.,TRBV4-1,TRBD1,CASSQGDRGETQYF,TGCGCCAGCAGCCAAGGGGACAGGGGAGAGACCCAGTACTTC
TRBJ2-5,.,TRBV6-1,.,CASTRSVGLGGRDQEIQYF,TGTGCCAGCACCCGGAGTGTGGGGCTCGGGGGACGTGACCAAGAGATTCAGTACTTC
TRBJ2-5,.,TRBV6-4,.,CASRGRGGGVTETQYF,TGTGCCAGCAGGGGGCGAGGGGGTGGTGTCACAGAGACGCAGTACTTC
TRBJ2-5,.,TRBV7-2,.,CASSSDHEQYF,TGTGCCAGCAGCTCCGACCATGAGCAGTACTTC
TRBJ1-2,.,TRBV7-2,TRBD1,CASSSSGQTWSGYTF,TGTGCCAGCAGCTCGTCGGGACAGACTTGGAGCGGCTACACCTTC
TRBJ2-5,once,TRBV12-3/TRBV12-4,TRBD2,CASSLRLTSGRFGTQYF,TGTGCCAGCAGTTTAAGGCTAACTAGCGGGAGATTTGGGACCCAGTACTTC
TRBJ2-1,.,TRBV5-1,.,CASSPPGVSQFF,TGCGCCAGCAGCCCGCCAGGAGTTTCGCAGTTCTTC
TRBJ2-1,.,TRBV6-1,TRBD2,CASSRGAGGKNTQYF,TGTGCCAGCAGCAGGGGAGCGGGAGGCAAAAACACGCAGTATTTC
TRBJ2-1,.,TRBV6-5,TRBD2,CASSLRSGGPHISYNEQFF,TGTGCCAGCAGTTTACGGAGCGGGGGCCCCCATATCTCCTACAATGAGCAGTTCTTC
TRBJ2-7,.,TRBV6-1,.,CAGSGGPEQETQYF,TGTGCGGGCAGTGGGGGACCTGAGCAAGAGACGCAGTACTTC